What follows are 24 T cell receptor beta chains derived from one specimen sequenced in a study of vaccination and CD4 T cells after COVID-19. Regarding treatment: approximately 11-day PBMC culture with coronavirus spike peptide pools or control peptides (ViraFEST assay). Cultured CD4+ T cells had their DNA profiled by the Oncomine TCR Beta short-read assay. TCRdb ran MiXCR on the PCR reads and lists one entry per CDR3 protein. This table has 10,000 to 15,000 distinct CDR3 sequences, around 47% appearing once. Their antigens remain unidentified. Sequencing was done on a sample of CD4+ T cells from blood, cultured in vitro. Source of these receptors: a human donor who had recovered from COVID-19.

The V call is TRBV15, the J call TRBJ1-2, with D possibly TRBD1 on 6 matching bases. From germline, CDR1 is LNHNV and CDR2 YYDKDF (reference sequence). V was cut by 0 bases and J by 2 bases, with 13 bases left in between. This CDR3 is built from 16 residues. In DNA, the CDR3 is TGTGCCACCAGCAGAGATCATGTGACAGGCAACTATGGCTACACCTTC. It yields the protein CATSRDHVTGNYGYTF. The variable domain in full, completed from reference TRBV15 and TRBJ1-2, reads DAMVIQNPRYQVTQFGKPVTLSCSQTLNHNVMYWYQQKSSQAPKLLFHYYDKDFNNEADTPDNFQSRRPNTSFCFLDIRSPGLGDTAMYLCATSRDHVTGNYGYTFGSGTRLTVV.

This clonotype was counted a few times. The genes are TRBV18 and TRBJ1-2; 9 bases agree with TRBD1. The CDR3 sequence is 16 residues long. Germline values: CDR1 KGHSH, CDR2 LQKENI. Germline trimming cut 3 bases from V and 3 bases from J; bases unmatched to any gene: 8. The CDR3 protein is CASSPGQGLRYYGYTF. The CDR3 DNA reads as TGTGCCAGCTCACCGGGACAGGGTTTGCGGTACTATGGCTACACCTTC.

The chain is built from TRBV19 and TRBJ2-1; 9 bases map to TRBD1. V lost 6 bases and J lost 2; bases outside the gene matches: 8. Germline assignment: CDR1 LNHDA and CDR2 SQIVND (reference sequence). This CDR3 contains 16 residues. The DNA of the CDR3 is TGTGCCAGTAGCACAGGCCGGGACAGGGCCTACAATGAGCAGTTCTTC. Translated, it gives CASSTGRDRAYNEQFF.

A few counts support this clonotype. The rearrangement links TRBV27 to TRBJ1-5; TRBD1 aligns across 8 bases. V shed 4 bases, J shed 6 bases, and the junction held 11 bases outside the gene matches. In germline, CDR1 is MNHEY, CDR2 SMNVEV (reference sequence). This CDR3 has 16 residues. The CDR3 spells CASSSYGQGGGQPQHF. DNA for the CDR3: TGTGCCAGCAGTTCTTATGGACAGGGCGGGGGTCAGCCCCAGCATTTT.

The sample holds a few counts of this clonotype. The V gene is TRBV11-2, the J gene TRBJ2-7; TRBD1 aligns across 9 bases. Trimming at V came to 5 bases and at J to 2 bases, leaving 7 bases not matched to a gene. This CDR3 spans 15 amino acids. Germline CDR1 is SGHAT and CDR2 is FQNNGV. CDR3 nucleotides: TGTGCCAGCAGCCAGGGACAGGGACGCCCCTACGAGCAGTACTTC. This codes for CASSQGQGRPYEQYF.

The table lists this clonotype with a few counts. The chain is built from TRBV7-6 and TRBJ2-5, with D hard to call. Trimming shortened V by 3 bases and J by 9 bases, and 14 bases separated the two germline ends. The CDR3 loop spans 13 amino acids. Germline V gene data show CDR1 as SGHVS and CDR2 as FNYEAQ. The CDR3 sequence is CASSFPPTWSQYF. The CDR3, as DNA: TGTGCCAGCAGCTTCCCCCCTACCTGGTCCCAGTACTTC. The whole variable domain, remainder taken from reference TRBV7-6 and TRBJ2-5, is GAGVSQSPRYKVTKRGQDVALRCDPISGHVSLYWYRQALGQGPEFLTYFNYEAQQDKSGLPNDRFSAERPEGSISTLTIQRTEQRDSAMYRCASSFPPTWSQYFGPGTRLLVL.

The chain joins TRBV2 to TRBJ2-7; unclear D gene. V was clipped by 2 bases and J by 5 bases, with 16 bases between them. The CDR3 totals 15 residues. CDR1 is SNHLY, CDR2 FYNNEI, per germline. CDR3 protein: CASSEQQVRTDEQYF. Here the CDR3 DNA reads TGTGCCAGCAGTGAACAGCAGGTCCGAACCGACGAGCAGTACTTC.

This chain uses TRBV2 with TRBJ2-2; unclear D gene. The CDR3 contains 14 residues. The germline CDR1 and CDR2 sequences are SNHLY and FYNNEI. The V and J ends lost 0 bases and 2 bases respectively, with 4 bases between them. Here the CDR3 reads CASSEAPNTGELFF. The DNA for the CDR3 is TGTGCCAGCAGTGAAGCGCCCAACACCGGGGAGCTGTTTTTT.

J is TRBJ2-1 and V is TRBV27; the D gene is possibly TRBD1 (5 bases). The V and J ends lost 6 bases and 7 bases respectively, with 13 bases between them. Germline V gives CDR1 MNHEY, CDR2 SMNVEV (reference sequence). The CDR3 runs 13 residues. CDR3 in DNA: TGTGCCAGCAGGGTAACAGGCCTGAATGAGCAGTTCTTC. Its translation is CASRVTGLNEQFF.

This clonotype has more than one count but fewer than ten. The rearrangement uses TRBV29-1 and TRBJ2-3, with D perhaps TRBD2 (5 bases). V was cut by 7 bases and J by 0 bases, with 14 bases left in between. The CDR3 extends over 14 amino acids. Germline lookup yields CDR1 SQVTM and CDR2 ANQGSEA. The CDR3 loop is CSEREGRSTDTQYF. The CDR3 nucleotides are TGCAGCGAACGTGAGGGCCGGAGCACAGATACGCAGTATTTT.

This clonotype was seen a few times. The rearrangement links TRBV27 to TRBJ2-7; D unresolved. This CDR3 is built from 11 residues. The V and J ends lost 6 bases and 3 bases respectively, with 6 bases between them. Germline CDR1 reads MNHEY; CDR2 reads SMNVEV (reference sequence). CDR3 residues: CASSRNYEQYF. The DNA of the CDR3 is TGTGCCAGCAGCCGTAACTACGAGCAGTACTTC.

V is TRBV14 and J is TRBJ2-7, with 7 bases fitting TRBD2. J gave up 0 bases and V 4 bases, and 6 bases lay outside the gene matches. The CDR3 is 15 residues long. Germline lookup yields CDR1 SGHDN and CDR2 FVKESK. The CDR3: CASSRQRGTSYEQYF. The CDR3 DNA reads TGTGCCAGCAGCCGTCAGCGGGGAACCTCCTACGAGCAGTACTTC.

Comment on this clonotype: As the CDR3 is not closed by the conserved phenylalanine or tryptophan, this likely results from a read error. The rearrangement links TRBV7-6 to TRBJ2-5; no clear D. This CDR3 has 11 amino acids. Between the trimmed V and J ends, which lost 2 bases and 2 bases, there was a span of 0 bases. Looked up from germline, CDR1 is SGHVS and CDR2 is FNYEAQ. This CDR3 reads CASSLQETQYY. The CDR3 DNA reads as TGTGCCAGCAGCTTACAAGAGACCCAGTACTAC.

This clonotype was observed a handful of times. The chain couples TRBV7-2 to TRBJ2-7, with TRBD1 matching 8 bases. CDR3 length: 13 amino acids. V dropped 5 bases and J dropped 7; count of bases not matched to a gene: 7. The germline CDR1 and CDR2 sequences are SGHTA and FQGNSA. The CDR3 here is CASSPRGPGEQYF. In nucleotides, the CDR3 is TGTGCCAGCAGCCCCAGGGGGCCGGGTGAGCAGTACTTC.

The chain joins TRBV5-1 to TRBJ2-7; weak D call: TRBD2 (5 bases). The V gene's germline CDR1 is SGHRS and CDR2 YFSETQ. V was clipped by 0 bases and J by 3 bases, with 16 bases between them. This CDR3 contains 16 residues. The CDR3 loop reads CASSLVVGGQYYEQYF. CDR3 DNA: TGCGCCAGCAGCTTGGTGGTTGGCGGGCAATACTACGAGCAGTACTTC.

This clonotype was recorded a few times. This chain joins TRBV20-1 and TRBJ2-2; 10 bases match TRBD1. The CDR3 spans 14 residues. Trimming cost V 2 bases and J 4 bases; bases outside gene matches: 1. Germline lookup yields CDR1 DFQATT and CDR2 SNEGSKA (reference sequence). In DNA form, the CDR3 reads TGCAGTGCTAGAAGGACAGGGGGCACCGGGGAGCTGTTTTTT. Amino acids: CSARRTGGTGELFF.

This clonotype was seen a few times. The V and J genes are TRBV4-2 and TRBJ1-3, with 8 bases that match TRBD1. Germline CDR1 LGHNA, CDR2 YNFKEQ. The CDR3 spans 17 residues. V shed 1 base, J shed 3 bases, and the junction held 8 bases outside the gene matches. CDR3 coding DNA: TGTGCCAGCAGCCAAGTAGAAGGACAGGGCTATGGAAACACCATATATTTT. Translation: CASSQVEGQGYGNTIYF.

The chain recombines TRBV28 with TRBJ1-1, with D unresolved. This CDR3 contains 11 residues. Germline CDR1 reads MDHEN; CDR2 reads SYDVKM. V was shortened by 7 bases and J by 2 bases, with 5 bases between the two germline ends. The CDR3 spells CASKGNTEAFF. In DNA, the CDR3 is TGTGCCAGCAAAGGAAACACTGAAGCTTTCTTT.

The table lists this clonotype with a few counts. The genes are TRBV19 and TRBJ2-2; 7 positions match TRBD1. J gave up 4 bases and V 7 bases, and 9 bases lay outside the gene matches. Germline V gene sequence: CDR1 LNHDA, CDR2 SQIVND (reference sequence). The CDR3 consists of 15 residues. CDR3 region: CASKETGPLTGELFF. The CDR3 DNA is TGTGCCAGTAAAGAGACAGGGCCACTCACCGGGGAGCTGTTTTTT. The full variable domain, its missing parts supplied by reference TRBV19 and TRBJ2-2, is DGGITQSPKYLFRKEGQNVTLSCEQNLNHDAMYWYRQDPGQGLRLIYYSQIVNDFQKGDIAEGYSVSREKKESFPLTVTSAQKNPTAFYLCASKETGPLTGELFFGEGSRLTVL.

The V call is TRBV9, the J call TRBJ2-3; TRBD2 aligns across 15 bases. The V gene's germline CDR1 is SGDLS and CDR2 YYNGEE. The V gene end was trimmed by 3 bases and the J gene end by 4 bases; junction bases not matched to a gene: 12. This CDR3 comprises 19 residues. This chain's CDR3 is CASSASPPGLAGGPDTQYF. The CDR3 nucleotides are TGTGCCAGCAGCGCCTCACCGCCGGGACTAGCGGGAGGACCAGATACGCAGTATTTT.

The J gene is TRBJ2-7, the V gene TRBV20-1; TRBD1 aligns across 9 bases. Germline assignment: CDR1 DFQATT and CDR2 SNEGSKA (reference sequence). Trimming removed 7 bases from V and 6 bases from J; junction bases left unmatched: 10. This CDR3 has 13 amino acids. This CDR3 reads CSVVLTGGGEQYF. CDR3 sequence (DNA): TGCAGTGTTGTGTTGACAGGGGGTGGCGAGCAGTACTTC.

This clonotype was counted between two and nine times. V and J are TRBV6-1 and TRBJ2-5; D may be TRBD2 (7 bases). The CDR3 runs 15 residues. Trimming left V 6 bases short and J 2 bases short, with 16 bases between. The germline CDR1 and CDR2 sequences are MNHNS and SASEGT. CDR3 nucleotide sequence: TGTGCCAGCAGCCACCAGGGGCGGGGGCAAGAGACCCAGTACTTC. This gives the protein CASSHQGRGQETQYF.

The rearrangement joins TRBV19 to TRBJ2-5; the D gene is possibly TRBD1 (6 bases). Trimming cost V 7 bases and J 2 bases, with 20 bases left between them. The CDR3 is 16 amino acids. CDR1 is LNHDA, CDR2 SQIVND, per germline (reference sequence). The CDR3 here is CASTQAGTLFQETQYF. DNA for the CDR3: TGTGCCAGTACCCAGGCCGGGACACTTTTTCAAGAGACCCAGTACTTC.

For this clonotype: The junction and the germline gene differ at one end; a read error may be behind it. The chain links TRBV10-1 to TRBJ1-1, with TRBD1 matching over 9 bases. This CDR3 comprises 14 residues. Per germline, CDR1 WNHNN and CDR2 SYGVQD (reference sequence). The CDR3 loop is CASSEDRGNAEAFF. The CDR3 bases are TGCGCCAGCAGTGAGGACAGGGGGAACGCTGAAGCTTTCTTT.